Below, 3 T cell receptor beta chains from the same sample are listed, as sequenced in a study of T cells in Graves' hyperthyroidism and ophthalmopathy (dated by TCRdb to 2018 to 2020). Receptors were amplified or captured by multiplex PCR. Sequencer: Illumina HiSeq 2000. TCR beta CDR3 regions were amplified from RNA transcripts. The TCR CDR3 was subjected to a first round of RT-PCR using the HTBI primer set and the Qiagen OneStep RT-PCR kit. TCRdb trimmed public reads at Q25 via fastp, called clones via MiXCR and kept in-frame beta chains. When rows share a CDR3 protein, they turn into one entry using the most common DNA and genes. This sample gives under 650,000 distinct CDR3 sequences in total; about a sixth of them show up just once. The ten largest clones represent 3% to 4% of the sample. Sequenced sample: blood. The receptors stem from a woman in her twenties or thirties with Graves' hyperthyroidism.

This clonotype has at least ten counts. This chain joins TRBV5-1 and TRBJ2-3; D is possibly TRBD1 or TRBD2 (6 bases each). Germline V gene lookup returns CDR1 SGHRS and CDR2 YFSETQ. The CDR3 extends over 15 amino acids. V was clipped by 0 bases and J by 4 bases, with 12 bases between them. CDR3 DNA: TGCGCCAGCAGCTTGGGCAACAGGGAGGCAGATACGCAGTATTTT. Residues: CASSLGNREADTQYF.

This rearrangement joins TRBV4-3 to TRBJ2-7, with 7 bases fitting TRBD2. Germline loops: CDR1 LGHNA, CDR2 YSLEER. J lost 10 bases, V lost 3 bases, and 9 bases had no gene match. CDR3 length equals 13 residues. In DNA form, the CDR3 reads TGCGCCAGCAGCCAGTACCGGGGGGTCGAACAGTACTTC. It encodes CASSQYRGVEQYF.

Only a few counts were recorded for this clonotype. The rearrangement joins TRBV27 to TRBJ1-5, with D perhaps matching TRBD1 (5 bases). The CDR3 has 13 amino acids. The germline CDR1 and CDR2 sequences are MNHEY and SMNVEV (reference sequence). V dropped 4 bases and J dropped 5 bases, with 9 bases sitting between them. The CDR3 sequence: CASSSQGDQPQHF. CDR3 bases: TGTGCCAGCAGTTCCCAGGGTGATCAGCCCCAGCATTTT.